These 4 T cell receptor beta chains were all obtained from the same sample, sequenced in a study of blood T cell repertoires in COVID-19. The data were produced by immunoSEQ multiplex PCR, yet TCRdb's version contains in-frame clones alone and is incomplete. In the table there are over 150,000 clones, less than 90% of which are singletons. Sequencing was carried out using peripheral blood. All receptors derive from a man in his late teens or twenties with active or convalescent COVID-19.

This chain uses TRBV28 with TRBJ2-5; 9 bases align to TRBD2. CDR1 and CDR2 (germline): MDHEN, SYDVKM. This CDR3 is 19 amino acids long. With V trimmed by 1 base and J by 4 bases, 16 bases remained unmatched. The CDR3: CASSLSTGLAGTLGETQYF. For the CDR3, the DNA is TGTGCCAGCAGTTTATCTACGGGGCTAGCGGGGACGTTGGGAGAGACCCAGTACTTC.

The chain joins TRBV5-1 to TRBJ2-1, with D perhaps TRBD1 (5 bases). Germline lookup yields CDR1 SGHRS and CDR2 YFSETQ. The CDR3 loop spans 16 amino acids. V was cut by 3 bases and J by 2 bases, with 15 bases left in between. The CDR3 coding sequence is TGCGCCAGCAGCTCGATATTAGGGGCCCCCTACAATGAGCAGTTCTTC. Amino acids: CASSSILGAPYNEQFF.

This clone was detected once. Germline is not matched at one junction end, which may reflect a read error. DNA of the CDR3: TGTGCCAGCAGTGACTCGGGACAGCCGAACTATGGCTACACCTTC. Translating gives CASSDSGQPNYGYTF. V gene TRBV6-5 combines with J gene TRBJ1-2; 7 bases align to TRBD1. The germline V gene has CDR1 MNHEY and CDR2 SVGAGI. This CDR3 has 15 amino acids.

The rearrangement links TRBV11-2 to TRBJ2-7; TRBD2 matches at 8 bases. The CDR3 has 15 amino acids. Trimming removed 5 bases from V and 2 bases from J; junction bases left unmatched: 8. Germline V lookup: CDR1 SGHAT, CDR2 FQNNGV. The CDR3 loop reads CASSPRTSSTYEQYF. The CDR3 DNA is TGTGCCAGCAGCCCCCGGACTAGCAGTACCTACGAGCAGTACTTC.